These 17 T cell receptor beta chains came from one sample sequenced in a study of CD8 T cells in ankylosing spondylitis. TCRdb re-derived calls from the 5' RACE reads in MiXCR, one entry per CDR3 protein. Among about 190,000 distinct CDR3 sequences listed, under 15% were seen once. Sample: blood, either unsorted or a sorted T cell fraction (not recorded which). Receptors were obtained from a female donor with ankylosing spondylitis or in good health (not recorded which).

This clonotype occurred many times. This chain links TRBV29-1 with TRBJ2-3, with TRBD2 as a possible D gene (7 bases). The germline gives CDR1 SQVTM, CDR2 ANQGSEA. V lost 7 bases to trimming and J lost 4 bases, with 12 bases between them. CDR3 size: 12 residues. In nucleotides, the CDR3 is TGCAGCGCTAGGGGGGGCTCAGATACGCAGTATTTT. Its translation: CSARGGSDTQYF.

This clonotype was seen many times. V gene TRBV5-1 combines with J gene TRBJ2-2; the D is unclear. This CDR3 comprises 20 residues. V gave up 4 bases and J gave up 0 bases, with 25 bases separating them. Per germline, CDR1 SGHRS and CDR2 YFSETQ. The CDR3 spells CASSLPLEPQRLANTGELFF. Here the CDR3 DNA reads TGCGCCAGCAGCCTCCCCCTTGAACCGCAACGCCTCGCGAACACCGGGGAGCTGTTTTTT.

There are many counts of this clonotype. V is TRBV24-1 and J is TRBJ2-1, with unresolved D. Germline V lookup: CDR1 KGHDR, CDR2 SFDVKD. The CDR3 contains 15 residues. V lost 5 bases to trimming and J lost 8 bases, with 18 bases between them. CDR3 in DNA: TGTGCCACCAGTGGCTCTAGTTCGGGTCCTGATGAGCAGTTCTTC. Protein product: CATSGSSSGPDEQFF.

This clonotype was seen once. One base away lies a much larger clone, so this may be a sequencing read error. The chain couples TRBV27 to TRBJ1-2, with a weak D call TRBD1 (5 bases). The CDR3 consists of 17 residues. Germline V gene sequence: CDR1 MNHEY, CDR2 SMNVEV (reference sequence). In nucleotides, the CDR3 is TGTGCCAGCAGTTTAAGGGCTCCTTGGGCAGGGAACTATGGCTGCACCTTC. Amino acids: CASSLRAPWAGNYGCTF.

The chain combines TRBV7-9 with TRBJ2-7, with 8 positions matching TRBD2. The V segment lost 6 bases and the J segment 2 bases; nucleotides outside the gene matches: 15. Germline loops: CDR1 SEHNR, CDR2 FQNEAQ (reference sequence). The CDR3 has 17 residues. The CDR3 coding sequence is TGTGCCAGCAGTTTTCCAGGAATAGCGGGGAACGCCTACGAGCAGTACTTC. Translating it yields CASSFPGIAGNAYEQYF.

This clonotype has a count of ten or more. The genes are TRBV5-1 and TRBJ2-3; no clear D. The CDR3 sequence is 13 residues long. V lost 4 bases and J lost 0, with 6 bases in between. The germline CDR1 and CDR2 sequences are SGHRS and YFSETQ. CDR3 amino acids: CASSQDSTDTQYF. CDR3 in DNA: TGCGCCAGCAGCCAGGACAGCACAGATACGCAGTATTTT.

A remark on this clonotype: One end of the junction varies from germline; a read error may be responsible. DNA for the CDR3: TGCTGTGCTAGAGAGGCGAGAGGGTTGCATAATTCACCCCTCCACTTT. It specifies CCAREARGLHNSPLHF. This chain uses TRBV20-1 with TRBJ1-6; D is undetermined. This CDR3 region has 16 residues. Germline V gene data show CDR1 as DFQATT and CDR2 as SNEGSKA (reference sequence).

Details on this clonotype: A read error may be the cause here, since a much bigger clone is one base away. The chain has TRBV5-1 and TRBJ2-3; D gene uncertain. V was shortened by 4 bases and J by 2 bases, with 17 bases between the two germline ends. Germline V lookup: CDR1 SGHRS, CDR2 YFSETQ. The CDR3 has 16 residues. DNA for the CDR3: TGCGCCAGCAGCAGTGGTGGGCTATTCTACACAGATACGCAGTATTTT. It translates to CASSSGGLFYTDTQYF.

This clonotype appeared many times. The V and J genes are TRBV7-2 and TRBJ2-7; D not certain. Trimming took off 1 base at V and 3 bases at J, with 4 bases between the two ends. The CDR3 runs to 12 residues. In germline, CDR1 is SGHTA, CDR2 FQGNSA. This CDR3 reads CASSLVDYEQYF. CDR3 nucleotides: TGTGCCAGCAGCTTAGTCGACTACGAGCAGTACTTC.

This clonotype appeared many times. The CDR3 here is CASSLAAPAYEQYF. The CDR3 DNA follows: TGTGCCAGCAGCTTAGCCGCTCCCGCCTACGAGCAGTACTTC. The chain combines TRBV7-8 with TRBJ2-7; D not resolved. The germline V gene encodes CDR1 SGHVS and CDR2 FQNEAQ. The V and J ends lost 0 bases and 2 bases respectively, with 8 bases between them. The CDR3 runs to 14 residues.

This clonotype was seen many times. J is TRBJ1-5 and V is TRBV2; TRBD1 is a possible D gene (6 bases). Trimming stripped 6 bases from V and 0 bases from J, with 9 bases between. There are 14 residues in the CDR3. Germline CDR1 reads SNHLY; CDR2 reads FYNNEI. In DNA, the CDR3 is TGTGCCAGCAGGGGGGCCGGTAGCAATCAGCCCCAGCATTTT. As protein: CASRGAGSNQPQHF.

The sample holds many counts of this clonotype. The V and J genes are TRBV7-2 and TRBJ1-1; TRBD1 might be the D (6 bases). CDR3 length: 13 amino acids. Germline lookup yields CDR1 SGHTA and CDR2 FQGNSA. The germline V and J ends were trimmed by 5 bases and 6 bases, with 13 bases remaining between them. The CDR3 reads CASSVRQAPEAFF. The CDR3 nucleotides read TGTGCCAGCAGCGTGCGACAGGCCCCTGAAGCTTTCTTT.

The gene calls are TRBV27 and TRBJ2-1; D is tentatively TRBD1 or TRBD2 (5 bases each). Germline CDR1 MNHEY, CDR2 SMNVEV (reference sequence). The CDR3 is made up of 18 amino acids. V lost 5 bases, J lost 4 bases, and 24 bases lay in between. This CDR3 is CASSHLIGGGEEYNEQFF. CDR3 DNA sequence: TGTGCCAGCAGTCATTTAATTGGGGGTGGGGAAGAATACAATGAGCAGTTCTTC.

Many counts were recorded for this clonotype. The CDR3 spells CASSPRLGTQYF. The CDR3 DNA sequence: TGTGCCAGCAGCCCCAGATTGGGTACGCAGTATTTT. The chain links TRBV7-2 to TRBJ2-3; D ambiguous. Germline assignment: CDR1 SGHTA and CDR2 FQGNSA. This CDR3 is 12 amino acids long. Trimming shortened V by 5 bases and J by 8 bases, and 11 bases separated the two germline ends.

The table lists this clonotype with many counts. The chain is built from TRBV5-1 and TRBJ2-1; D may match TRBD1 or TRBD2 (5 bases each). CDR1 SGHRS and CDR2 YFSETQ come from the germline V gene. Trimming cost V 4 bases and J 5 bases, with 7 bases left between them. This CDR3 region has 12 residues. The chain's CDR3 is CASSRDHNEQFF. CDR3 bases: TGCGCCAGCAGCCGGGACCACAATGAGCAGTTCTTC.

The V call is TRBV7-9, the J call TRBJ1-2; weak D call: TRBD1 (5 bases). V lost 1 base and J 8 bases, leaving 17 bases between the germline ends. The germline gives CDR1 SEHNR, CDR2 FQNEAQ (reference sequence). This CDR3 comprises 15 residues. This chain's CDR3 is CASSLGIGTFGGYTF. DNA of the CDR3: TGTGCCAGCAGCTTAGGGATCGGGACTTTCGGCGGCTACACCTTC.

The sample holds many counts of this clonotype. The J gene is TRBJ2-3, the V gene TRBV6-5; D is possibly TRBD2 (6 bases). V lost 0 bases, J lost 2 bases, and 15 bases lay in between. The CDR3 extends over 17 amino acids. Germline CDR1 and CDR2: MNHEY and SVGAGI. CDR3 sequence reads: CASSYSGRTTHTDTQYF. The CDR3 DNA reads TGTGCCAGCAGTTACTCGGGGAGGACTACCCACACAGATACGCAGTATTTT.